This T cell receptor (beta chain) was sequenced for a study of T cells in Graves' hyperthyroidism and ophthalmopathy. RNA transcripts provided the source from which TCR beta CDR3 regions were amplified. An initial round of RT-PCR targeting the TCR CDR3 relied on the HTBI primer set. TCRdb re-derived calls from the multiplex PCR reads in MiXCR, one entry per CDR3 protein. The sample yields 610,000 or so distinct CDR3 sequences, approximately 44% seen once. The authors deemed Graves' hyperthyroidism stable absent ophthalmopathy progression within 18 months. Participants, patients aged 18 to 65, had newly diagnosed hyperthyroidism with a duration under 2 months. Not enrolled were patients with uncontrolled infection, other autoimmune disease, pregnancy or lactation. Clinicians diagnosed patients from clinical symptoms, serum thyroxine and TRAb, thyroid ultrasound and orbital computed tomography. V shed 5 bases, J shed 3 bases, and the junction held 7 bases outside the gene matches. Germline V gives CDR1 MGHRA, CDR2 YSYEKL. This CDR3 contains 15 residues.

This TCR was sampled from a woman younger than 30 with Graves' hyperthyroidism. J is TRBJ1-1 and V is TRBV4-1; TRBD1 aligns across 9 bases. The source material was peripheral blood or thyroid tissue (not recorded which). The CDR3 sequence is CASSKTDRGYTEAFF. In DNA form, the CDR3 reads TGCGCCAGCAGCAAGACCGACAGGGGGTACACTGAAGCTTTCTTT.